This T cell receptor (beta chain) was recorded in a study of T-cell reconstitution after alpha-beta-depleted transplantation in children. Overall study results and limits: Surviving recipient T cells and thymic progenitors underlay high day-60 TCRbeta diversity in some patients. A year had passed since transplant, and T-cell counts and diversity by then came mostly from newly produced T cells.

A TCRbeta library incorporating unique molecular identifiers was prepared. TCRdb used MiXCR to reprocess the PCR reads, holding one entry per CDR3 protein. The sample holds 530,000 or so distinct CDR3 sequences; 20% to 30% are singletons and the top ten take just over 35%. About this clonotype itself: Antigen specificity is unknown.

J was trimmed by 6 bases and V by 3 bases; bases with no gene match: 5. The CDR3 runs 15 residues. This TCR was sampled from a boy under two years old with Wiskott-Aldrich syndrome, due to receive a stem cell transplant. The chain couples TRBV12-3 or TRBV12-4 to TRBJ2-1, with 10 bases matching TRBD2. This specimen consisted of PBMCs, obtained before TCRalphabeta/CD19-depleted stem cell transplant. The DNA for the CDR3 is TGTGCCAGCAGTTTTCCTAGCGGGAGTTCCAATGAGCAGTTCTTC. Translated, it gives CASSFPSGSSNEQFF.